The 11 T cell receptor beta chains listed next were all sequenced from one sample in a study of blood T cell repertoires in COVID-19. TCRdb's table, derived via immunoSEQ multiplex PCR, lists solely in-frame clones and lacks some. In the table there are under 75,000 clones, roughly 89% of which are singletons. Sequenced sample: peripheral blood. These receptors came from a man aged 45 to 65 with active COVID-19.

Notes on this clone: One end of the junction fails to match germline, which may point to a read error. CDR3 bases: TGTGCCAGCAGGCAAGGCAGGGGACAGGTCGAAAAACTGTTTTTT. The encoded protein is CASRQGRGQVEKLFF. V is TRBV3-1 (or the pseudogene TRBV3-2) and J is TRBJ1-4; 8 bases align to TRBD1. The CDR3 is made up of 15 amino acids. Germline CDR1 and CDR2: LGHDT and YNNKEL (reference sequence).

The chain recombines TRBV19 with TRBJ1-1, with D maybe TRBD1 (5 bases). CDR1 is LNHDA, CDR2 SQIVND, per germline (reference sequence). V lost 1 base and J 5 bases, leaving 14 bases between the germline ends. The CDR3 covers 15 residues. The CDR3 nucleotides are TGTGCCAGTAGTATAGTCCCGCAGGGAGGGACTGAAGCTTTCTTT. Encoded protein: CASSIVPQGGTEAFF.

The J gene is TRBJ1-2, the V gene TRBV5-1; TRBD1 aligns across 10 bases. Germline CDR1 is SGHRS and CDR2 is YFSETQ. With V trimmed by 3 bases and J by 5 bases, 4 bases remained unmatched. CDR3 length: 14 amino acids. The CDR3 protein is CASSSGTGVYGYTF. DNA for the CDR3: TGCGCCAGCAGCTCCGGGACAGGGGTATATGGCTACACCTTC. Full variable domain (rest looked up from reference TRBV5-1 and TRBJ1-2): KAGVTQTPRYLIKTRGQQVTLSCSPISGHRSVSWYQQTPGQGLQFLFEYFSETQRNKGNFPGRFSGRQFSNSRSEMNVSTLELGDSALYLCASSSGTGVYGYTFGSGTRLTVV.

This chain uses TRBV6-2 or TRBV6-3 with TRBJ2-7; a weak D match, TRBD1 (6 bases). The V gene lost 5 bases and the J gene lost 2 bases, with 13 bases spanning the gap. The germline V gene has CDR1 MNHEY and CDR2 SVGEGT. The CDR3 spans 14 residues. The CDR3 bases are TGTGCCAGCAGTAGGGACATAATAACCTACGAGCAGTACTTC. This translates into CASSRDIITYEQYF.

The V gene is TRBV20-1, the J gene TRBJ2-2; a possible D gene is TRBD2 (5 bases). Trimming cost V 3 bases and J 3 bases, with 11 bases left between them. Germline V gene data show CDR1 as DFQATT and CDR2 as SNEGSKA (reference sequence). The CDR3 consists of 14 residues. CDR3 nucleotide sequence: TGCAGTGCTAGTACGGACGGGGACACCGGGGAGCTGTTTTTT. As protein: CSASTDGDTGELFF.

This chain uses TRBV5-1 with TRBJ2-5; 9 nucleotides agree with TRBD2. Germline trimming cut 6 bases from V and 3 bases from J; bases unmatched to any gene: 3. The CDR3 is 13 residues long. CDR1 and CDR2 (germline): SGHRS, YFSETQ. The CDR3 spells CASTSSGEETQYF. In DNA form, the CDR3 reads TGCGCCAGCACATCTAGCGGGGAAGAGACCCAGTACTTC.

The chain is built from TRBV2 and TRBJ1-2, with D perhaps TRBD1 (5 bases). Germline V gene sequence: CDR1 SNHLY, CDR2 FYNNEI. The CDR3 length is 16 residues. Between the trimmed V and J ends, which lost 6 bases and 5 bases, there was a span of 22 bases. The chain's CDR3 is CASRETPGLGGYGYTF. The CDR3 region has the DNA TGTGCCAGCAGAGAAACTCCAGGGCTGGGGGGATATGGCTACACCTTC.

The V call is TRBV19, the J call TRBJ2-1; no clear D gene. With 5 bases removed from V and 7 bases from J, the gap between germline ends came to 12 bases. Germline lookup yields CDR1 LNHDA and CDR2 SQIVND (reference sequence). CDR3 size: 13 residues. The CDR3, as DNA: TGTGCCAGTAGTGGAGCACGGTTGAATGAGCAGTTCTTC. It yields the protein CASSGARLNEQFF. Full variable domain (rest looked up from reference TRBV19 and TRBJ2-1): DGGITQSPKYLFRKEGQNVTLSCEQNLNHDAMYWYRQDPGQGLRLIYYSQIVNDFQKGDIAEGYSVSREKKESFPLTVTSAQKNPTAFYLCASSGARLNEQFFGPGTRLTVL.

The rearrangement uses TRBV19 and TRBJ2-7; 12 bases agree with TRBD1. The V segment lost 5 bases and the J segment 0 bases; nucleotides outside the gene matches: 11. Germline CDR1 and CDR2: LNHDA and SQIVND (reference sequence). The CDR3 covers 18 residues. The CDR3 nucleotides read TGTGCCAGTAGTTTTAGGGGACAGGGGGCTCGGATCTCCTACGAGCAGTACTTC. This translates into CASSFRGQGARISYEQYF.

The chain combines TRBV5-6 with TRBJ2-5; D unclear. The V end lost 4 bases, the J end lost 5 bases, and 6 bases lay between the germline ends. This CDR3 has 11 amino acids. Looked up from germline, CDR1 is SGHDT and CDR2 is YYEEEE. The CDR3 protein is CASSHAETQYF. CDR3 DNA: TGTGCCAGCAGCCATGCGGAGACCCAGTACTTC. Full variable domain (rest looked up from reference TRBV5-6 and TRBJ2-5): DAGVTQSPTHLIKTRGQQVTLRCSPKSGHDTVSWYQQALGQGPQFIFQYYEEEERQRGNFPDRFSGHQFPNYSSELNVNALLLGDSALYLCASSHAETQYFGPGTRLLVL.

The CDR3 sequence: CASGLGAASTDTQYF. The DNA of the CDR3 is TGTGCTAGTGGTTTGGGAGCTGCCAGCACAGATACGCAGTATTTT. The chain carries TRBV12-5 and TRBJ2-3; D remains unclear. The CDR3 is 15 residues long. Germline V CDR1 and CDR2: LGHNT, FRNRAP. V dropped 1 base and J dropped 0 bases, with 8 bases sitting between them. Complete variable domain (other parts from reference TRBV12-5 and TRBJ2-3): DARVTQTPRHKVTEMGQEVTMRCQPILGHNTVFWYRQTMMQGLELLAYFRNRAPLDDSGMPKDRFSAEMPDATLATLKIQPSEPRDSAVYFCASGLGAASTDTQYFGPGTRLTVL.